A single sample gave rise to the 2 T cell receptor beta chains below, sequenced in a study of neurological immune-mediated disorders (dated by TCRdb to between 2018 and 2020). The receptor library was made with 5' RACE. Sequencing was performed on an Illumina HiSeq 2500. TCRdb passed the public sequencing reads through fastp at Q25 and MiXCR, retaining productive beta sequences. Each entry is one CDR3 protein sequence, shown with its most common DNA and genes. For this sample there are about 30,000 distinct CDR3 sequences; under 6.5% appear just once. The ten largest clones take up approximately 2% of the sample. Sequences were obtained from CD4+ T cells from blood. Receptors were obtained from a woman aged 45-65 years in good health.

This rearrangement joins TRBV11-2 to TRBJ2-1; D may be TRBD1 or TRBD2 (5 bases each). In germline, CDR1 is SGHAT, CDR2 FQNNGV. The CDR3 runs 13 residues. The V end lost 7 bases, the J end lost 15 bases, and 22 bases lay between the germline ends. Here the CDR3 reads CASNLESSRVSFF. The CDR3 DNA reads TGTGCCAGCAACTTGGAGTCTAGCAGGGTCTCGTTCTTC.

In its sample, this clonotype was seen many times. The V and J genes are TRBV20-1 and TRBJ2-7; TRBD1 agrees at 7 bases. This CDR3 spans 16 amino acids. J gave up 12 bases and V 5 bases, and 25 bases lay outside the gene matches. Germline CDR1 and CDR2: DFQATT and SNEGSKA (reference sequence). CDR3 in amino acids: CSARKTPARTGRWLYF. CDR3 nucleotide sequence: TGCAGTGCTCGTAAAACCCCCGCAAGGACAGGTAGATGGCTGTACTTC.